This T cell receptor beta chain emerged from a study of CXCR3-negative and CXCR3-positive naive CD8 T cells. Study-wide background: Roughly 1.5 +/- 0.3 million TRB reads came from each library, giving around 130 million in total.

It was by 5' RACE with UMI labels that the TRB cDNA libraries were prepared. TCRdb re-called the 5' RACE reads and gives one entry per CDR3 protein, without DNA. The repertoire shows some 40,000 distinct CDR3 sequences; the top ten hold more than 14%. The CDR3 is 15 amino acids. CDR1 and CDR2 (germline): MNHEY, SVGEGT. Study outcomes and limitations: Most assays were run on fresh PBMCs (CXCR3 expression partially decreased after cryopreservation). Naive cells that were CXCR3-negative or CXCR3-positive used TRBV-TRBJ genes alike, while memory cells diverged.

According to its frequency, this clonotype is medium-sized. What it binds is not known. The clonotype originates from a human donor in good health. Some clones in this sample may be carry-over from other donors' samples. The sequenced sample was memory CD8+ T cells from blood. The V and J genes are TRBV6-2 or TRBV6-3 and TRBJ2-2; TCRdb's assignment of TRBD2 cannot be checked, as there is no DNA. The chain's CDR3 is CASSYLASAVGELFF.